Sequencing of this T cell receptor beta chain was carried out in a study of CD8 T cells in Susac syndrome. Study-wide results and caveats: A relatively small number of individuals underwent TCR sequencing and HLA analysis.

V was shortened by 7 bases and J by 2 bases, with 11 bases between the two germline ends. Germline V CDR1 and CDR2: MGHDK, SYGVNS. The CDR3 runs to 13 residues. Notes on this clonotype: Its matching antigen is unknown.

Random-hexamer reverse transcription was applied to roughly 0.5 to 1 ug RNA. TCRdb re-called the immunoSEQ multiplex PCR reads with MiXCR, one entry per CDR3 protein. The sample lists roughly 120,000 distinct CDR3 sequences, approximately 94% seen once, with around 0.12% in the top ten. Multiple sclerosis controls were treatment-naive patients with stable or active relapsing-remitting disease. The sample taken for sequencing was CD4+ T cells from PBMCs. The chain couples TRBV25-1 to TRBJ1-2, with D uncertain. This receptor was taken from a human donor with multiple sclerosis. The CDR3 DNA is TGTGCCAGCACCTCGACGGGGAACTATGGCTACACCTTC. Translated: CASTSTGNYGYTF.